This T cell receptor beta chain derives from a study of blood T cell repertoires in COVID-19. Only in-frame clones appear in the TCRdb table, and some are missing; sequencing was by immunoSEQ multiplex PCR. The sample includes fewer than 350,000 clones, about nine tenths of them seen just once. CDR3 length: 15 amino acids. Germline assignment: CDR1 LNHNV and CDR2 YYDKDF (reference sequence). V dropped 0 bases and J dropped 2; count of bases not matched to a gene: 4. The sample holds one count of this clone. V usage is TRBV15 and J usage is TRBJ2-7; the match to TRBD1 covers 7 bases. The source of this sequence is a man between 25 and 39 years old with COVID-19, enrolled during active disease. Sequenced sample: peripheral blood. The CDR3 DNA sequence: TGTGCCACCAGCAGAGATATGGGGACAGCCTACGAGCAGTACTTC. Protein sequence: CATSRDMGTAYEQYF. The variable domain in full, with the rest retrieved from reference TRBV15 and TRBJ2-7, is DAMVIQNPRYQVTQFGKPVTLSCSQTLNHNVMYWYQQKSSQAPKLLFHYYDKDFNNEADTPDNFQSRRPNTSFCFLDIRSPGLGDTAMYLCATSRDMGTAYEQYFGPGTRLTVT.